The entry below gives a single T cell receptor beta chain sequence along with its context. What it binds is unknown. The data originate from a study of T cells in Graves' hyperthyroidism and ophthalmopathy. Researchers amplified the TCR beta CDR3 regions from RNA transcripts. First-round RT-PCR with HTBI primers amplified the TCR CDR3 region. TCRdb reprocessed the multiplex PCR reads via MiXCR and lists one record per CDR3 protein. The data hold hundreds of thousands of distinct CDR3 sequences, with 12% to 15% observed a single time. V lost 4 bases and J 9 bases, leaving 25 bases between the germline ends. Germline-derived CDR1 and CDR2 are SGHNT and YYREEE (reference sequence). The CDR3 extends over 17 amino acids. General study results and limits: It was a median about 7.1 months before onset that the model predicted ophthalmopathy.

The chain is built from TRBV5-4 and TRBJ2-2, with TRBD2 as a possible D gene (6 bases). This sequence was found in a woman aged 18-29 years with Graves' hyperthyroidism. The sequencing input was blood. CDR3: CASSPFRDGRSSRELFF. The DNA for the CDR3 is TGTGCCAGCAGCCCTTTCAGGGACGGGAGATCATCCAGGGAGCTGTTTTTT.